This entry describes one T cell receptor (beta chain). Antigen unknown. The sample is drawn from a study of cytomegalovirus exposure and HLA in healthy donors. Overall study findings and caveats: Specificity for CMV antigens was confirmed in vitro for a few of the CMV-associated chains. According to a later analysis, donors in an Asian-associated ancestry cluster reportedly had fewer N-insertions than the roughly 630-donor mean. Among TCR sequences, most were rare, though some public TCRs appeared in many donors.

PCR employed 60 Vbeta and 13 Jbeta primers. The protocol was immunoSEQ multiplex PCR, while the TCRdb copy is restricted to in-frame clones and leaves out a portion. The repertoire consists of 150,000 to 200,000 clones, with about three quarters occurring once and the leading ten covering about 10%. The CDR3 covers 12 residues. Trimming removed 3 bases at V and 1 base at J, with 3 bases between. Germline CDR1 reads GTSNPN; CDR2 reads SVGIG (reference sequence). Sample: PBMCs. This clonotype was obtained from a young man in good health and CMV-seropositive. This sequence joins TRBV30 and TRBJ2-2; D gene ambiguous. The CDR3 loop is CAWRRNTGELFF. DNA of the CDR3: TGTGCCTGGAGGCGGAACACCGGGGAGCTGTTTTTT.